These 21 T cell receptor beta chains came from one sample sequenced in a study of cytomegalovirus exposure and HLA in healthy donors. Both 60 Vbeta primers and 13 Jbeta primers went into the PCR. Assay: immunoSEQ multiplex PCR; the TCRdb copy retains only in-frame clones and omits some. The sample has about 130,000 clones; roughly four fifths are singletons. The source material was PBMCs. The receptors come from a male donor in good health and CMV-seronegative.

J is TRBJ2-4 and V is TRBV5-4; a possible D gene is TRBD1 (6 bases). This CDR3 region has 15 residues. In germline, CDR1 is SGHNT, CDR2 YYREEE (reference sequence). V was pared by 0 bases and J by 6 bases, with 13 bases between. CDR3 sequence (DNA): TGTGCCAGCAGCTTGGGCAGGGGTATAGGAAACATTCAGTACTTC. As protein: CASSLGRGIGNIQYF.

The J gene is TRBJ2-7, the V gene TRBV6-1, with D maybe TRBD2 (5 bases). CDR1 MNHNS and CDR2 SASEGT come from the germline V gene. The CDR3 totals 14 residues. Trimming took 5 bases from V and 0 from J, leaving 11 bases between them. The CDR3 loop reads CASSSSGGSYEQYF. CDR3 nucleotide sequence: TGTGCCAGCAGTTCCTCAGGAGGCTCCTACGAGCAGTACTTC.

This chain uses TRBV5-4 with TRBJ1-5; D is unresolved. Deletions cut 0 bases from V and 7 bases from J, with 11 bases between. Per the germline V gene, CDR1 is SGHNT and CDR2 is YYREEE (reference sequence). The CDR3 extends over 14 amino acids. The CDR3 nucleotides are TGTGCCAGCAGCTTGGATCCCGAGAGGCAGCCCCAGCATTTT. Translated, it gives CASSLDPERQPQHF.

CDR3 amino acids: CASRQQGQELNTGELFF. In DNA, the CDR3 is TGTGCCAGCAGACAACAAGGACAGGAATTGAACACCGGGGAGCTGTTTTTT. The rearrangement joins TRBV28 to TRBJ2-2, with 7 bases matching TRBD1. The CDR3 has 17 residues. Germline CDR1 and CDR2: MDHEN and SYDVKM. V dropped 6 bases and J dropped 1; count of bases not matched to a gene: 11.

A remark on this clone: The junction does not match germline at one end; this may be a read error. The V gene is TRBV7-9, the J gene TRBJ1-1; D may be TRBD1 (5 bases). CDR3 length: 12 amino acids. Germline assignment: CDR1 SEHNR and CDR2 FQNEAQ (reference sequence). CDR3 amino acids: CSSSLRVTEAFF. Written as DNA, the CDR3 is TGTTCCAGCAGCCTCAGGGTCACTGAAGCTTTCTTT.

The J gene is TRBJ2-1, the V gene TRBV4-2; TRBD2 matches at 16 bases. The CDR3 has 17 residues. V was pared by 4 bases and J by 5 bases, with 5 bases of the junction left unmatched. CDR1 and CDR2 from the germline V gene are LGHNA and YNFKEQ. The DNA of the CDR3 is TGTGCCAGCAGCCCGAAGGGACTAGCGGGGGGGGACAATGAGCAGTTCTTC. It codes for CASSPKGLAGGDNEQFF.

The chain has TRBV6-1 and TRBJ1-3; D unresolved. The CDR3 is 13 amino acids. Germline V gives CDR1 MNHNS, CDR2 SASEGT. Trimming stripped 6 bases from V and 0 bases from J, with 6 bases between. CDR3 loop: CASRENSGNTIYF. The CDR3 nucleotides are TGTGCCAGCAGAGAGAACTCTGGAAACACCATATATTTT.

The chain joins TRBV5-1 to TRBJ2-6; 7 bases map to TRBD1. CDR1 and CDR2 from the germline V gene are SGHRS and YFSETQ. Trimming removed 7 bases from V and 1 base from J; junction bases left unmatched: 11. The CDR3 contains 17 residues. The CDR3 protein is CASEGVTGQSGANVLTF. As DNA, the CDR3 is TGCGCCAGCGAGGGCGTGACAGGGCAGTCTGGGGCCAACGTCCTGACTTTC. The full variable domain, with the rest looked up from reference TRBV5-1 and TRBJ2-6, is KAGVTQTPRYLIKTRGQQVTLSCSPISGHRSVSWYQQTPGQGLQFLFEYFSETQRNKGNFPGRFSGRQFSNSRSEMNVSTLELGDSALYLCASEGVTGQSGANVLTFGAGSRLTVL.

The chain has TRBV7-9 and TRBJ2-5; TRBD1 might be the D (6 bases). The CDR3 contains 14 residues. V lost 5 bases, J lost 6 bases, and 16 bases lay in between. The germline CDR1 and CDR2 sequences are SEHNR and FQNEAQ (reference sequence). In DNA, the CDR3 is TGTGCCAGCAGCCCCCTCGCCAGGGGCCAGACCCAGTACTTC. Its protein is CASSPLARGQTQYF. The full variable domain, with the rest looked up from reference TRBV7-9 and TRBJ2-5, is DTGVSQNPRHKITKRGQNVTFRCDPISEHNRLYWYRQTLGQGPEFLTYFQNEAQLEKSRLLSDRFSAERPKGSFSTLEIQRTEQGDSAMYLCASSPLARGQTQYFGPGTRLLVL.

This chain joins TRBV25-1 and TRBJ2-3; 9 bases match TRBD1. The CDR3 covers 16 residues. CDR1 and CDR2 from the germline V gene are MGHDK and SYGVNS. The junction had 7 bases not matched to a gene; V was cut back by 6 bases and J by 0 bases. The CDR3 DNA is TGTGCCAGCAGACCCCGACAGGGGGAAAGCACAGATACGCAGTATTTT. Protein product: CASRPRQGESTDTQYF.

The chain has TRBV4-2 and TRBJ1-5, with TRBD1 as a possible D gene (6 bases). The CDR3 is made up of 17 amino acids. V lost 1 base and J lost 1, with 14 bases in between. Germline V CDR1 and CDR2: LGHNA, YNFKEQ. This CDR3 reads CASSQVPTGYSNQPQHF. The CDR3 region has the DNA TGTGCCAGCAGCCAAGTCCCTACAGGGTACAGCAATCAGCCCCAGCATTTT.

This chain connects TRBV7-3 to TRBJ2-1, with TRBD1 matching 9 bases. The V and J ends lost 2 bases and 9 bases, in that order; junction bases with no gene match: 8. Germline loops: CDR1 SGHTA, CDR2 FQGTGA. This CDR3 comprises 15 residues. CDR3 bases: TGTGCCAGCAGCTTAGAAGGGACAGGGTCTGGTGAGCAGTTCTTC. Amino acid sequence: CASSLEGTGSGEQFF.

CDR3 sequence reads: CASSRSTRMGYNEQFF. The CDR3 region has the DNA TGCGCCAGCAGCCGATCGACTCGTATGGGCTACAATGAGCAGTTCTTC. J is TRBJ2-1 and V is TRBV4-3; D is uncertain. V lost 4 bases, J lost 3 bases, and 16 bases lay in between. There are 16 residues in the CDR3. Germline CDR1 is LGHNA and CDR2 is YSLEER.

V usage is TRBV2 and J usage is TRBJ1-1, with a possible D match to TRBD1 (5 bases). Between the trimmed V and J ends, which lost 5 bases and 1 base, there was a span of 8 bases. The CDR3 consists of 13 residues. The germline V gene has CDR1 SNHLY and CDR2 FYNNEI. CDR3 loop: CASSPDTNTEAFF. As DNA, the CDR3 is TGTGCCAGCAGTCCGGACACGAACACTGAAGCTTTCTTT.

In this sample, this clone turned up once. The J gene is TRBJ1-2, the V gene TRBV28; no clear D. V was shortened by 4 bases and J by 8 bases, with 11 bases between the two germline ends. The V gene's germline CDR1 is MDHEN and CDR2 SYDVKM. This CDR3 is built from 12 residues. The CDR3 is CASSSLYGGYTF. In DNA form, the CDR3 reads TGTGCCAGCAGTTCCCTCTACGGGGGCTACACCTTC.

The rearrangement uses TRBV11-2 and TRBJ2-1; no clear D gene. This CDR3 has 14 residues. Per the germline V gene, CDR1 is SGHAT and CDR2 is FQNNGV. V was pared by 2 bases and J by 5 bases, with 10 bases between. This CDR3 reads CASSLRNTNNEQFF. Written as DNA, the CDR3 is TGTGCCAGCAGCTTAAGGAACACTAACAATGAGCAGTTCTTC. Combining the CDR3 with reference TRBV11-2 and TRBJ2-1 gives the whole variable domain EAGVAQSPRYKIIEKRQSVAFWCNPISGHATLYWYQQILGQGPKLLIQFQNNGVVDDSQLPKDRFSAERLKGVDSTLKIQPAKLEDSAVYLCASSLRNTNNEQFFGPGTRLTVL.

The CDR3 DNA follows: TGTGCCATCAGTGAGTCGAAGTCAGGGGGCGATTCACCCCTCCACTTT. As protein: CAISESKSGGDSPLHF. J is TRBJ1-6 and V is TRBV10-3, with 8 bases that match TRBD1. Germline CDR1 and CDR2: ENHRY and SYGVKD. The CDR3 totals 16 residues. After removal of 0 bases from V and 8 bases from J, the junction contained 6 bases not matched to a gene.

The V and J genes are TRBV6-1 and TRBJ2-1; 8 bases align to TRBD1. The V segment lost 8 bases and the J segment 3 bases; nucleotides outside the gene matches: 6. The CDR3 has 14 amino acids. Germline CDR1 reads MNHNS; CDR2 reads SASEGT. CDR3 protein: CASGTGELYNEQFF. The CDR3 nucleotides are TGTGCCAGCGGGACAGGTGAACTCTACAATGAGCAGTTCTTC.

In DNA, the CDR3 is TGCGCCAGCAGCCAAGATCTCCCAGGGCGAAATCGGGAAGAGACCCAGTACTTC. The encoded protein is CASSQDLPGRNREETQYF. The gene calls are TRBV4-1 and TRBJ2-5, with TRBD1 as a possible D gene (5 bases). The CDR3 is 18 amino acids. V lost 0 bases and J 3 bases, leaving 20 bases between the germline ends. CDR1 is MGHRA, CDR2 YSYEKL, per germline.

The V and J genes are TRBV15 and TRBJ2-7; 9 bases are a match to TRBD2. Trimming cost V 5 bases and J 5 bases; bases outside gene matches: 10. Per the germline V gene, CDR1 is LNHNV and CDR2 is YYDKDF (reference sequence). This CDR3 has 15 amino acids. This CDR3 reads CATSLSGGFVDEQYF. Written as DNA, the CDR3 is TGTGCCACCAGCCTGAGCGGGGGGTTTGTCGACGAGCAGTACTTC.

This clone was recorded only once. The V gene is TRBV29-1, the J gene TRBJ2-1; 14 nucleotides align to TRBD2. CDR1 is SQVTM, CDR2 ANQGSEA, per germline. The V gene end was trimmed by 3 bases and the J gene end by 0 bases; junction bases not matched to a gene: 4. The CDR3 sequence is 17 residues long. The CDR3 here is CSVEGLAGVYSYNEQFF. CDR3 nucleotides: TGCAGCGTTGAGGGACTAGCGGGAGTCTACTCCTACAATGAGCAGTTCTTC.